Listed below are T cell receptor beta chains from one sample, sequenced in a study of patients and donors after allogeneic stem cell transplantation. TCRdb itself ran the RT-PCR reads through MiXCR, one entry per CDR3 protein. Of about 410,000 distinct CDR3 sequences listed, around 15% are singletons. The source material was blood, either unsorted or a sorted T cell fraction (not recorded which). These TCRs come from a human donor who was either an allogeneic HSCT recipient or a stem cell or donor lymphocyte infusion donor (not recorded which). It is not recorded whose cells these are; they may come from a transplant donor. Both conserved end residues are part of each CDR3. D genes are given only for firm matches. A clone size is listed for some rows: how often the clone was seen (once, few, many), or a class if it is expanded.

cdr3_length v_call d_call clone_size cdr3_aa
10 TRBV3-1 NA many CASGPVAQYF
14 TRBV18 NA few CASSDSSAYNEQFF
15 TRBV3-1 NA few CASSQDGRDGNTIYF
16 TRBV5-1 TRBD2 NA CASSLGGLAGGETQYF
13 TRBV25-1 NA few CASSPDGRTEAFF
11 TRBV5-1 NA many CASSGNSEQYF
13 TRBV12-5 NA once CASASSPAYEQYF
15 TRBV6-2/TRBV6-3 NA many CASSTPGRSTDTQYF
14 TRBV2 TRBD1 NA CASLMDRVNSPLHF
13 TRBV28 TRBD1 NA CASSMDRGQGYTF
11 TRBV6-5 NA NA CASSSEKTQYF
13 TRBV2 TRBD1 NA CASKLDRGRSAFF
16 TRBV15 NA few CATSRDRLRSSYEQYF
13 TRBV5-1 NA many CASSLAGLGEQFF
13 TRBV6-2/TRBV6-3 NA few CASSLQGGSPLHF
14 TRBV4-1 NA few CASSRIITTGELFF
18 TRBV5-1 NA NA CASSLAAAFGKVGTEAFF
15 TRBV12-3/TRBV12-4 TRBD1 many CASSLGGTGRSGQYF
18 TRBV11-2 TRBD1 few CASSFLGQGPIANYGYTF
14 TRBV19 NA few CASSIGGGTYEQYF
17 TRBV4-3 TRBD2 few CASSQSGAGGNTGELFF
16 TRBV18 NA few CASSRSQGVVNTEAFF
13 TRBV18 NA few CASSAKESYGYTF
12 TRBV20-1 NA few CSAPDTSYEQYF
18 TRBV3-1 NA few CASSQDPPGFTTNEKLFF
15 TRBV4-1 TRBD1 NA CASSQIDRADYGYTF
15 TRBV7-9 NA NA CASSLGLATNEKLFF
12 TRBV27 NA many CASSSGSYEQYF
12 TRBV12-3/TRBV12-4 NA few CASRLWDTEAFF